The T cell receptor (beta chain) under discussion was sequenced for a study of blood T cell repertoires in COVID-19. Study overall: Whether acute or convalescent, the COVID-19 samples came from the United States, Italy and Spain. Sources were T cells, B-cell-depleted T cells, or PBMCs; the material itself was cDNA or gDNA.

From germline, CDR1 is SGHAT and CDR2 FQNNGV. Deletions cut 1 base from V and 1 base from J, with 14 bases between. The CDR3 loop spans 16 amino acids. Per the original data handling: Nucleated cell counts were estimated from reference gene primer amplification. The assay was immunoSEQ multiplex PCR, and TCRdb's table has in-frame clones only and misses some. That table gives V, J and clone size, and the DNA gave D and trimming. The sample records around 110,000 clones, about 80% being singletons. This TCR was recovered from a man in his 70s with acute or convalescent COVID-19. V gene TRBV11-2 combines with J gene TRBJ2-7, with a possible D match to TRBD2 (6 bases). Input material: peripheral blood. The CDR3 loop is CASSLGSGGVSYEQYF. Written as DNA, the CDR3 is TGTGCCAGCAGCTTAGGGAGTGGCGGGGTTTCCTACGAGCAGTACTTC.